The sequence of this TCR beta chain was determined in a study of STAT5B mutations in CD4+ large granular lymphocyte leukemia. Study-level information: Healthy donors showed HLA-associated enrichment of the CDR3 'QG' motif. Findings of the study overall: Patient CD4-sorted repertoires stayed more clonal than healthy ones after leukemic-clone removal.

Profiling relied on immunoSEQ multiplex PCR, and the TCRdb table lists in-frame clones only, not all of them. The table lists 25,000 to 35,000 clones, roughly 77% of them singletons. Control samples were healthy donors' buffy coats. In regard to this clone: Its cognate antigen is unknown. Other DNA sequences in this specimen translate into the identical CDR3.

The sample comprised CD4+ T cells from blood buffy coats. This clonotype was sampled from a human donor in good health.

As DNA, the CDR3 is TGCGCCAGCAGACCAGACAGTGACGGGGAGCTGTTTTTT. This translates into CASRPDSDGELFF. The chain is built from TRBV5-1 and TRBJ2-2; tentative D call: TRBD1 (5 bases). Germline V gene data show CDR1 as SGHRS and CDR2 as YFSETQ. The V end was cut by 5 bases, the J end by 7 bases, with 12 bases between. CDR3 length: 13 residues.